Shown below are 23 T cell receptor beta chains from a single sample sequenced in a study of CD8+ T cells in alopecia areata. Treatment noted: oral pan-JAK inhibitor, 5-10 mg twice daily. Extracted RNA was reverse transcribed, and the resulting cDNA served as sequencing template. Assay used: immunoSEQ multiplex PCR; TCRdb lists only in-frame clones, some missing. The sample includes 80,000 or so clones, approximately 72% of them seen just once. Sequenced material: CD8+ T cells sorted from blood, taken at week 24, from a patient treated with tofacitinib. The receptors were gathered from a human donor with alopecia areata.

The chain is built from TRBV4-3 and TRBJ1-2, with TRBD1 matching 9 bases. Germline V gene sequence: CDR1 LGHNA, CDR2 YSLEER. The CDR3 length is 14 residues. The ends lost 5 bases at V and 1 base at J; junction bases unmatched: 2. For the CDR3, the DNA is TGCGCCAGCAGCGGGACAGGGCGTAACTATGGCTACACCTTC. Its protein is CASSGTGRNYGYTF.

The V and J genes are TRBV4-3 and TRBJ1-1; TRBD1 is a possible D gene (5 bases). The germline gives CDR1 LGHNA, CDR2 YSLEER. V lost 0 bases and J lost 1, with 6 bases in between. The CDR3 extends over 14 amino acids. The CDR3 loop reads CASSQDQGNTEAFF. CDR3 nucleotide sequence: TGCGCCAGCAGCCAAGACCAGGGGAACACTGAAGCTTTCTTT.

The chain uses TRBV27 and TRBJ2-7; the D gene could be TRBD1 or TRBD2 (6 bases each). Germline assignment: CDR1 MNHEY and CDR2 SMNVEV (reference sequence). V was pared by 1 base and J by 3 bases, with 16 bases between. This CDR3 is 16 amino acids long. The CDR3 region is CASSLFFGGRRYEQYF. In nucleotides, the CDR3 is TGTGCCAGCAGTTTATTTTTTGGGGGGCGCCGCTACGAGCAGTACTTC.

This clone was counted between two and nine times. The chain uses TRBV28 and TRBJ1-4; TRBD1 might be the D (5 bases). This CDR3 is built from 16 residues. Germline V gene lookup returns CDR1 MDHEN and CDR2 SYDVKM. V was cut by 3 bases and J by 4 bases, with 15 bases left in between. The CDR3 region is CASSFYEGRDNEKLFF. In nucleotides, the CDR3 is TGTGCCAGCAGTTTCTATGAGGGCAGGGATAATGAAAAACTGTTTTTT.

Worth noting for this clone: Other DNA sequences in the same sample also yield this CDR3. The genes are TRBV2 and TRBJ2-7, with a possible D match to TRBD2 (5 bases). Looked up from germline, CDR1 is SNHLY and CDR2 is FYNNEI. The V end was cut by 1 base, the J end by 1 base, with 11 bases between. The CDR3 consists of 15 residues. The CDR3 here is CASSEVGRGSYEQYF. Here the CDR3 DNA reads TGTGCCAGCAGTGAAGTAGGTCGGGGATCCTACGAGCAGTACTTC.

The chain combines TRBV29-1 with TRBJ2-3; the D gene could be TRBD1 or TRBD2 (5 bases each). V was clipped by 0 bases and J by 4 bases, with 17 bases between them. The CDR3 is 16 residues long. Germline-derived CDR1 and CDR2 are SQVTM and ANQGSEA. Here the CDR3 DNA reads TGCAGCGTTGAAGATCCGGCAGGGAGACCCTCAGATACGCAGTATTTT. This codes for CSVEDPAGRPSDTQYF.

This clone has more than one count but fewer than ten. The gene calls are TRBV5-6 and TRBJ2-4; 11 positions agree with TRBD2. Germline assignment: CDR1 SGHDT and CDR2 YYEEEE. The trim removed 4 bases at V and 0 bases at J, leaving 3 bases unmatched. The CDR3 consists of 16 residues. CDR3 in DNA: TGTGCCAGCAGCGAGGGGACTAGCGGAGCCAAAAACATTCAGTACTTC. Translation: CASSEGTSGAKNIQYF.

V usage is TRBV27 and J usage is TRBJ2-2; no clear D gene. CDR1 MNHEY and CDR2 SMNVEV come from the germline V gene (reference sequence). This CDR3 is built from 12 residues. V dropped 4 bases and J dropped 2 bases, with 2 bases sitting between them. The CDR3 here is CASSYNTGELFF. The DNA of the CDR3 is TGTGCCAGCAGTTACAACACCGGGGAGCTGTTTTTT.

The chain carries TRBV4-1 and TRBJ2-7; maybe TRBD1 (6 bases). CDR1 is MGHRA, CDR2 YSYEKL, per germline. The CDR3 covers 13 residues. Between the trimmed V and J ends, which lost 0 bases and 7 bases, there was a span of 10 bases. In DNA, the CDR3 is TGCGCCAGCAGCCAAGAGCAGGGGCGAGAGCAGTACTTC. Amino acid sequence: CASSQEQGREQYF.

In this sample, this clone turned up a few times. V is TRBV30 and J is TRBJ2-2; D unresolved. Between the trimmed V and J ends, which lost 0 bases and 5 bases, there was a span of 7 bases. The CDR3 is 13 residues long. Germline V CDR1 and CDR2: GTSNPN, SVGIG (reference sequence). The CDR3 region is CAWSVGVTGELFF. CDR3 DNA: TGTGCCTGGAGTGTAGGAGTGACCGGGGAGCTGTTTTTT. The full variable domain, completed using reference TRBV30 and TRBJ2-2, is SQTIHQWPATLVQPVGSPLSLECTVEGTSNPNLYWYRQAAGRGLQLLFYSVGIGQISSEVPQNLSASRPQDRQFILSSKKLLLSDSGFYLCAWSVGVTGELFFGEGSRLTVL.

The chain is built from TRBV7-2 and TRBJ2-7; 9 positions match TRBD1. Germline-derived CDR1 and CDR2 are SGHTA and FQGNSA. The trim removed 5 bases at V and 1 base at J, leaving 6 bases unmatched. There are 15 residues in the CDR3. CDR3 residues: CASSMDRGASYEQYF. The DNA for the CDR3 is TGTGCCAGCAGCATGGACAGGGGAGCATCCTACGAGCAGTACTTC.

The rearrangement uses TRBV7-9 and TRBJ2-3; D gene unclear. Per the germline V gene, CDR1 is SEHNR and CDR2 is FQNEAQ (reference sequence). CDR3 size: 14 residues. V lost 3 bases to trimming and J lost 0 bases, with 7 bases between them. The CDR3: CASSFATSTDTQYF. The DNA for the CDR3 is TGTGCCAGCAGCTTCGCTACTAGCACAGATACGCAGTATTTT. Full variable domain (missing parts from reference TRBV7-9 and TRBJ2-3): DTGVSQNPRHKITKRGQNVTFRCDPISEHNRLYWYRQTLGQGPEFLTYFQNEAQLEKSRLLSDRFSAERPKGSFSTLEIQRTEQGDSAMYLCASSFATSTDTQYFGPGTRLTVL.

This clone was seen a single time. The chain is built from TRBV4-3 and TRBJ2-3; the D gene is possibly TRBD2 (5 bases). The ends were cut back, 8 bases at V and 3 bases at J, with 18 bases in the middle. From germline, CDR1 is LGHNA and CDR2 YSLEER. The CDR3 runs to 15 residues. CDR3 region: CASGEIARSTDTQYF. The CDR3 region has the DNA TGCGCCAGCGGTGAGATAGCGCGGTCGACAGATACGCAGTATTTT.

The chain is built from TRBV7-9 and TRBJ1-1; possibly TRBD1 for D (6 bases). The CDR3 sequence is 14 residues long. The V gene lost 3 bases and the J gene lost 3 bases, with 11 bases spanning the gap. CDR1 is SEHNR, CDR2 FQNEAQ, per germline (reference sequence). The CDR3 sequence: CASSLPGAHTEAFF. For the CDR3, the DNA is TGTGCCAGCAGCTTGCCGGGGGCCCACACTGAAGCTTTCTTT.

This chain connects TRBV4-3 to TRBJ2-1; the match to TRBD2 covers 8 bases. V lost 2 bases and J lost 4; bases outside the gene matches: 16. Looked up from germline, CDR1 is LGHNA and CDR2 is YSLEER. The CDR3 loop spans 19 amino acids. As DNA, the CDR3 is TGCGCCAGCAGCCAATCGACGATCATACCGGGACTAGTATACAATGAGCAGTTCTTC. It specifies CASSQSTIIPGLVYNEQFF.

This chain uses TRBV30 with TRBJ2-3; 7 bases agree with TRBD1. This CDR3 region has 13 residues. The germline CDR1 and CDR2 sequences are GTSNPN and SVGIG (reference sequence). V lost 7 bases, J lost 2 bases, and 6 bases stayed unmatched. The DNA for the CDR3 is TGTGCCTCTAGGACAGGAATCACAGATACGCAGTATTTT. Protein sequence: CASRTGITDTQYF.

The chain uses TRBV30 and TRBJ1-4; D gene ambiguous. Germline loops: CDR1 GTSNPN, CDR2 SVGIG (reference sequence). V lost 4 bases and J 0 bases, leaving 9 bases between the germline ends. This CDR3 has 14 amino acids. The CDR3 DNA sequence: TGTGCCTGGACTCACCTTGCAACTAATGAAAAACTGTTTTTT. Translating it yields CAWTHLATNEKLFF.

J is TRBJ2-5 and V is TRBV11-1; 7 positions agree with TRBD1. There are 13 residues in the CDR3. V trimming: 6 bases; J trimming: 1 base; junction bases outside the gene matches: 2. Per the germline V gene, CDR1 is SGHAT and CDR2 is FQDESV (reference sequence). As DNA, the CDR3 is TGTGCCAGCAGGGGGACAGCCCAAGAGACCCAGTACTTC. It encodes CASRGTAQETQYF.

The genes are TRBV27 and TRBJ2-5; 10 positions agree with TRBD2. Trimming took 4 bases from V and 3 from J; bases not matched to a gene: 8. From germline, CDR1 is MNHEY and CDR2 SMNVEV (reference sequence). The CDR3 length is 16 residues. CDR3 bases: TGTGCCAGCAGTTCTTTTGGGACTAGCGAAGAAGAGACCCAGTACTTC. Its protein is CASSSFGTSEEETQYF.

This clone was counted once. The genes are TRBV7-9 and TRBJ1-2; TRBD1 agrees at 10 bases. The CDR3 is 13 residues long. In germline, CDR1 is SEHNR, CDR2 FQNEAQ (reference sequence). The J segment lost 6 bases and the V segment lost 4 bases, leaving 2 bases of the junction unmatched. CDR3 sequence reads: CASSSGTGDGYTF. The CDR3 nucleotides are TGTGCCAGCAGCTCCGGGACAGGGGATGGCTACACCTTC.

The sample holds many counts of this clone. A read error may produce the germline difference seen at one junction end. Additional DNA sequences in this sample encode the identical CDR3. The chain carries TRBV7-9 and TRBJ2-3; perhaps TRBD2 as D (6 bases). This CDR3 contains 16 residues. Germline CDR1 reads SEHNR; CDR2 reads FQNEAQ (reference sequence). The CDR3 sequence is CASSQDLQRGTDTQYF. CDR3 DNA: TGCGCCAGCAGCCAAGATCTCCAGCGGGGCACAGATACGCAGTATTTT.

The V call is TRBV14, the J call TRBJ2-7; possibly TRBD1 for D (7 bases). Germline lookup yields CDR1 SGHDN and CDR2 FVKESK. The V end was cut by 6 bases, the J end by 9 bases, with 21 bases between. This CDR3 comprises 14 residues. The DNA for the CDR3 is TGTGCCAGCAGTCCAGGGCGGGACAGCTTATGGCAGTACTTC. It translates to CASSPGRDSLWQYF.

CDR3 nucleotides: TGTGCCAGCAGCTTGGCCCGGCAGGGGCCTCCTGTGGATACGCAGTATTTT. Protein: CASSLARQGPPVDTQYF. The V and J genes are TRBV5-6 and TRBJ2-3; perhaps TRBD1 as D (6 bases). This CDR3 is built from 17 residues. V was trimmed by 0 bases and J by 6 bases, leaving 20 bases between them. The germline V gene has CDR1 SGHDT and CDR2 YYEEEE.